This TCR beta chain is from a study of TIL therapy for anti-PD-1-resistant metastatic lung cancer. About the study: Tumors had a median PD-L1 proportion score of approximately 5.5%. Most patients had lung adenocarcinoma; a few tumors were EGFR-mutant, two ALK-rearranged; half smoked currently or formerly.

Sequencing used immunoSEQ v3. Assay used: immunoSEQ multiplex PCR; TCRdb lists only in-frame clones, some missing. The sample lists some 15,000 clones, 86% occurring once. Trimming stripped 4 bases from V and 8 bases from J, with 10 bases between. Per the germline V gene, CDR1 is SGHNT and CDR2 is YYREEE (reference sequence). The CDR3 is 13 residues long. As to time point: pre-treatment sample, taken before nivolumab and TIL therapy. Stage 4 NSCLC adults joined between late 2017 and 2020. The sequence derives from a person aged 25-85 years with non-small cell lung cancer. This chain connects TRBV5-4 to TRBJ1-6; D remains unclear. This specimen was blood, taken at baseline. The CDR3 region has the DNA TGTGCCAGCAGCCCAACCCAGGATTCACCCCTCCACTTT. This sequence encodes CASSPTQDSPLHF. Full variable domain (outside the CDR3, taken from reference TRBV5-4 and TRBJ1-6): ETGVTQSPTHLIKTRGQQVTLRCSSQSGHNTVSWYQQALGQGPQFIFQYYREEENGRGNFPPRFSGLQFPNYSSELNVNALELDDSALYLCASSPTQDSPLHFGNGTRLTVT.